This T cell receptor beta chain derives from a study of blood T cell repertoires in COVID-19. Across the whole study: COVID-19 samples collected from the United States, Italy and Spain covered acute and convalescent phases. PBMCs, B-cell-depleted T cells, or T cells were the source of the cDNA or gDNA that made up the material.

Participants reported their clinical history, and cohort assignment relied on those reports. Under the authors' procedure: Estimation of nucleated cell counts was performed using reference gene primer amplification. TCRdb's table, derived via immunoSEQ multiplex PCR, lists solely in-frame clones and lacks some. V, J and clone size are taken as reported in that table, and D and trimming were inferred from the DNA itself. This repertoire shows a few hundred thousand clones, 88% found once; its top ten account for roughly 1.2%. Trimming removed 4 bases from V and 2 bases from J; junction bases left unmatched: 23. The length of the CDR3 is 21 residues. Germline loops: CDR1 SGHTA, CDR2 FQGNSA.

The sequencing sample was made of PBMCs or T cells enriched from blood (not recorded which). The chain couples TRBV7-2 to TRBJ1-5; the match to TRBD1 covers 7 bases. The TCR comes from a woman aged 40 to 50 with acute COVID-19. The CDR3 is CASSSAGGTPGWTGGNQPQHF. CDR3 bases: TGTGCCAGCAGCTCAGCAGGTGGGACTCCTGGGTGGACAGGAGGCAATCAGCCCCAGCATTTT.